The rows below give T cell receptor beta chains drawn from one sample of a study of blood T cells in healthy people across ages. MiXCR, run by TCRdb on the 5' RACE reads, gives a single entry per CDR3 protein. The repertoire includes fewer than 800,000 distinct CDR3 sequences, roughly 50% of them detected once, and around a third sits in the top ten. The material sequenced was blood. The receptors were gathered from a woman aged 60-70 years in good health. CDR3s include the opening cysteine and the closing phenylalanine or tryptophan. D genes are given only for firm matches. Clone sizes are given selectively: once, few, many, or a class where the clone is expanded.

TRBV4-3	NA	TRBJ1-2	NA	TGCGCCAGCAGCCAAGATGTGGGGGGAAATTATGGCTACACCTTC	CASSQDVGGNYGYTF
TRBV13	NA	TRBJ2-3	NA	TGTGCCAGCAGCGCCCCACCTAGCGAATTAAGCACAGATACGCAGTATTTT	CASSAPPSELSTDTQYF
TRBV5-1	NA	TRBJ2-2	NA	TGCGCCAGCAGCTGGGGTGGCGGTTACACCGGGGAGCTGTTTTTT	CASSWGGGYTGELFF
TRBV7-8	NA	TRBJ2-1	NA	TGTGCCAGCAGTCCAAACAGGGCGGGACTTAAGGCATACAATGAGCAGTTCTTC	CASSPNRAGLKAYNEQFF
TRBV20-1	TRBD2	TRBJ2-5	few	TGCAGTGCTTCGAGCGGGAAACAAGAGACCCAGTACTTC	CSASSGKQETQYF
TRBV6-5	TRBD1	TRBJ1-1	NA	TGTGCCAGCAGTTACCCTAAGGGGGCAGGGAACACTGAAGCTTTCTTT	CASSYPKGAGNTEAFF
TRBV29-1	NA	TRBJ2-5	few	TGCAGCGTTAGCTCGGGAGAAGAGACCCAGTACTTC	CSVSSGEETQYF
TRBV27	TRBD2	TRBJ2-1	NA	TGTGCCAGCAGTCGCTTAGCGGGACTAGCGGGAGGTCGTGAGCAGTTCTTC	CASSRLAGLAGGREQFF
TRBV20-1	NA	TRBJ1-2	NA	TGCAGTGCCACCTCCCCACAGGGCATTTTAGGAAATGGCTACACCTTC	CSATSPQGILGNGYTF
TRBV18	NA	TRBJ1-2	NA	TGTGCCCTCCGTAGGGACCCCAGTGGGGGCTACACCTTC	CALRRDPSGGYTF
TRBV12-3/TRBV12-4	NA	TRBJ2-7	few	TGTGCCAGCAGTTTGACGGGACTCGCTCCCGAGCAGTACTTC	CASSLTGLAPEQYF
TRBV9	NA	TRBJ2-5	NA	TGTGCCAGCAGCGTAGGTGCGAAAGAGACCCAGTACTTC	CASSVGAKETQYF
TRBV11-3	TRBD2	TRBJ2-3	NA	TGTGCCAGCAGCTGGGGACTAGCGGTCACAGATACGCAGTATTTT	CASSWGLAVTDTQYF
TRBV5-5	TRBD2	TRBJ2-7	NA	TGTGCCAGCAGCTTGTCGGGAGGTTTTGGGGAGCAGTACTTC	CASSLSGGFGEQYF
TRBV29-1	TRBD2	TRBJ2-7	NA	TGCAGCGCCAGCTATCTAGCGGGAGAACGATACGAGCAGTACTTC	CSASYLAGERYEQYF
TRBV2	NA	TRBJ2-5	few	TGTGCCAGCAGTCCTCAGGGAAAGCAGTACTTC	CASSPQGKQYF
TRBV28	NA	TRBJ2-5	NA	TGTGCCAGCAGTTCCCTCGGTTCTCGTTACAATGAGCAGTACTTC	CASSSLGSRYNEQYF
TRBV7-3	NA	TRBJ2-5	NA	TGTGCCAGCAGCTTAATTCTCAAAGAGACCCAGTACTTC	CASSLILKETQYF
TRBV7-2	NA	TRBJ1-1	few	TGTGCCAGCAGCGTAGGGGGGGCGGCAACTGAAGCTTTCTTT	CASSVGGAATEAFF
TRBV18	NA	TRBJ1-6	few	TGTGCCAGCACCCCTGGTCAAGCGCCTAATTCACCCCTCCACTTT	CASTPGQAPNSPLHF
TRBV2	TRBD2	TRBJ2-3	NA	TGTGCCAGCACCCACGAGCGGGGGTCCACAGATACGCAGTATTTT	CASTHERGSTDTQYF
TRBV12-3/TRBV12-4	NA	TRBJ1-5	NA	TGTGCCAGCAGACAAACAGGGCACAGCAATCAGCCCCAGCATTTT	CASRQTGHSNQPQHF
TRBV13	TRBD1	TRBJ2-7	NA	TGTGCCAGCAGCTTTACTGGGACAGAAAACTACGAGCAGTACTTC	CASSFTGTENYEQYF
TRBV2	TRBD2	TRBJ2-7	few	TGTGCCAGCTTGAGACTAGCGGGAGGCCACGAGCAGTACTTC	CASLRLAGGHEQYF
TRBV5-1	TRBD2	TRBJ2-7	NA	TGCGCCAGCAGCCCAGGGACTAGCGAGAAGTATGAGCAGTACTTC	CASSPGTSEKYEQYF
TRBV28	NA	TRBJ1-5	NA	TGTGCCAGCAGACTCGCCAATCAGCCCCAGCATTTT	CASRLANQPQHF
TRBV29-1	NA	TRBJ2-7	few	TGCAGCGTTGTCGGCGGGCCCACCTACGAGCAGTACTTC	CSVVGGPTYEQYF
TRBV9	NA	TRBJ2-3	NA	TGTGCCAGCAGCGAGCCGGGTTCTCAGGTAGATACGCAGTATTTT	CASSEPGSQVDTQYF
TRBV7-3	TRBD1	TRBJ2-3	NA	TGTGCCAGCAGCCCGGGGACAGGGAGAGTTAGCACAGATACGCAGTATTTT	CASSPGTGRVSTDTQYF
TRBV28	NA	TRBJ2-5	NA	TGTGCCAGCAGTTTAGGGGACCTACAAGAGACCCAGTACTTC	CASSLGDLQETQYF
TRBV18	NA	TRBJ2-7	NA	TGTGCCAGCTCACCAGCCAGGGAGGCGGCGTACTTC	CASSPAREAAYF
TRBV4-1	TRBD1	TRBJ2-1	many	TGCGCCAGCAGGAACCTCCGCGGCAGGGGGAATGAGCAGTTCTTC	CASRNLRGRGNEQFF
TRBV7-9	NA	TRBJ2-3	few	TGTGCCAGCAGCCCCTTAGTTTCTACGCAGTATTTT	CASSPLVSTQYF
TRBV7-2	NA	TRBJ1-5	NA	TGTGCCAGCAGCATATACAGGACGAATCAGCCCCAGCATTTT	CASSIYRTNQPQHF
TRBV13	NA	TRBJ2-1	NA	TGTGCCAGCAGCCAGGCAGGGCAGGGGAGCTATGAGCAGTTCTTC	CASSQAGQGSYEQFF
TRBV20-1	NA	TRBJ2-6	NA	TGCAGTGCTAGCGGGAGCTGGTCTGGGGCCAACGTCCTGACTTTC	CSASGSWSGANVLTF
TRBV5-1	NA	TRBJ1-4	NA	TGCGCCAGCAGCCCCCAAGGCCCCACAGGGAATGCAAAACTGTTTTTT	CASSPQGPTGNAKLFF
TRBV11-2	NA	TRBJ2-7	many	TGTGCCAGCAGCTTAGACCGATCCTACGAGCAGTACTTC	CASSLDRSYEQYF
TRBV3-1	TRBD1	TRBJ1-2	NA	TGTGCCAGCAGCCAAGAAGACAGGGGGCAAGGCTACACCTTC	CASSQEDRGQGYTF
TRBV20-1	TRBD1	TRBJ2-1	NA	TGCAGTGGAAGACCTGACAGGGTTACCTACAATGAGCAGTTCTTC	CSGRPDRVTYNEQFF
TRBV6-2/TRBV6-3	TRBD2	TRBJ2-2	NA	TGTGCCAGCAGAAACCGACTAGCGGGAGGGACCGGGGAGCTGTTTTTT	CASRNRLAGGTGELFF
TRBV10-3	TRBD1	TRBJ2-2	NA	TGTGCCATCAGCCAAGCCGGGACAGGGGGGACCGGGGAGCTGTTTTTT	CAISQAGTGGTGELFF
TRBV5-5	NA	TRBJ1-4	NA	TGTGCCAGCAGCTTGGGAGCAGGGGTCGTTGAAAAACTGTTTTTT	CASSLGAGVVEKLFF
TRBV29-1	NA	TRBJ2-7	NA	TGCAGCGTTGCTAGCCGGACGGGGCCCAGCGAGCAGTACTTC	CSVASRTGPSEQYF
TRBV20-1	TRBD1	TRBJ2-7	NA	TGCAGTGCTAACAGGGGTGTGGGCGAGCAGTACTTC	CSANRGVGEQYF
TRBV28	NA	TRBJ1-1	NA	TGTGCCAGCACTAAGGACAGGAACACTGAAGCTTTCTTT	CASTKDRNTEAFF
TRBV9	NA	TRBJ2-5	NA	TGTGCCAGCTCTGCAACCACCCGGCCCCAAGAGACCCAGTACTTC	CASSATTRPQETQYF
TRBV20-1	TRBD1	TRBJ2-5	NA	TGCAGTGCTAGAGGGGGGGCAGGGGGCAGTGAGCAGTACTTC	CSARGGAGGSEQYF
TRBV2	TRBD2	TRBJ2-3	NA	TGTGCCAGCAGTGGTGCTAGCGGGTACACAGATACGCAGTATTTT	CASSGASGYTDTQYF
TRBV12-3/TRBV12-4	NA	TRBJ2-3	few	TGTGCCAGCAGTTTACGTGGGAGTGTCACAGATACGCAGTATTTT	CASSLRGSVTDTQYF
TRBV5-1	TRBD2	TRBJ2-5	many	TGCGCCAGCAGCTTGGCTAGCGGACAAGAGACCCAGTACTTC	CASSLASGQETQYF
TRBV7-2	TRBD2	TRBJ2-3	NA	TGTGCCAGCAGCTTAAGGTCTAGCGGGAGCTCAGATACGCAGTATTTT	CASSLRSSGSSDTQYF
TRBV27	NA	TRBJ1-6	NA	TGTGCCAGCAGCACCCCTGCTCGGAATTCACCCCTCCACTTT	CASSTPARNSPLHF
TRBV5-1	NA	TRBJ2-2	few	TGCGCCAGCAGCTTGGATGACCCGAACACCGGGGAGCTGTTTTTT	CASSLDDPNTGELFF
TRBV20-1	TRBD1	TRBJ1-5	NA	TGCAGTGCTGAACCAGGGGGGACAAGCAATCAGCCCCAGCATTTT	CSAEPGGTSNQPQHF
TRBV7-2	NA	TRBJ2-5	NA	TGTGCCAGCAGCCCCCGGAACGGGTACCAAGAGACCCAGTACTTC	CASSPRNGYQETQYF
TRBV6-2/TRBV6-3	NA	TRBJ1-2	few	TGTGCCTGCCGAAATCTGCCACGCTATGGCTACACCTTC	CACRNLPRYGYTF
TRBV6-5	TRBD2	TRBJ2-7	NA	TGTGCCAGCAGGGGACGAGCGGGGGCCTACGAGCAGTACTTC	CASRGRAGAYEQYF
TRBV20-1	TRBD2	TRBJ2-5	NA	TGCAGTGCTTCCGGGACTAGCAGGCAGACCCAGTACTTC	CSASGTSRQTQYF
TRBV20-1	NA	TRBJ2-7	few	TGCAGTGCTAGTTCAGGGCCGCCCTACGAGCAGTACTTC	CSASSGPPYEQYF